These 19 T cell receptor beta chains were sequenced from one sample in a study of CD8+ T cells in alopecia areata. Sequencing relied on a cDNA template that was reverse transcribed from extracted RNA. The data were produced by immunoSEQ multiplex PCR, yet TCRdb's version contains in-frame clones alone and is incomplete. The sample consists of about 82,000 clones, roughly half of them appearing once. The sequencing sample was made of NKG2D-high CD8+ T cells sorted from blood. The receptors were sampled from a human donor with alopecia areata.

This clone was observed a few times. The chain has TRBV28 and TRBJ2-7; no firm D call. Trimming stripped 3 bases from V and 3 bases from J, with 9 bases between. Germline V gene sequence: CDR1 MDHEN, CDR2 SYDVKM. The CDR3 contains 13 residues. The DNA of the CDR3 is TGTGCCAGCAGTTTTCGACTGCTCTACGAGCAGTACTTC. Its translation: CASSFRLLYEQYF.

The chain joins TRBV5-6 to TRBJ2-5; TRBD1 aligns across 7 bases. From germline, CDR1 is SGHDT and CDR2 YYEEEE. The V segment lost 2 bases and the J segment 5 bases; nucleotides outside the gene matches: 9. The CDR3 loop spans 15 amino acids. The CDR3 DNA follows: TGTGCCAGCAGCTTCTGGGGCAGGGGGATGGAGACCCAGTACTTC. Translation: CASSFWGRGMETQYF.

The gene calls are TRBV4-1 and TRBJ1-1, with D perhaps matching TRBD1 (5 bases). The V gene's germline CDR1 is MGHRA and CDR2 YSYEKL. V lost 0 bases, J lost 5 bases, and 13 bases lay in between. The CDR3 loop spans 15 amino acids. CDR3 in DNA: TGCGCCAGCAGCCAAGATATGGGGGATCGGACTGAAGCTTTCTTT. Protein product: CASSQDMGDRTEAFF.

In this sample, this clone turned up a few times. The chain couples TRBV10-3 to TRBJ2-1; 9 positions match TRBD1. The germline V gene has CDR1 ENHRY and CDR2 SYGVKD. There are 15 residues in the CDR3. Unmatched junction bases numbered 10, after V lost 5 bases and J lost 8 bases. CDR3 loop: CAISLRQGEMDEQFF. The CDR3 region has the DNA TGTGCCATCAGTCTTCGACAGGGGGAAATGGATGAGCAGTTCTTC.

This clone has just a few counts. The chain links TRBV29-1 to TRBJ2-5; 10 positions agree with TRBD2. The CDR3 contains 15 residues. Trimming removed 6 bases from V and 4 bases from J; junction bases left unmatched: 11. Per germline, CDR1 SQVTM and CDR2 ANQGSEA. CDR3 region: CSVLPLAGEIETQYF. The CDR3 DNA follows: TGCAGCGTCCTCCCCCTAGCGGGAGAAATAGAGACCCAGTACTTC.

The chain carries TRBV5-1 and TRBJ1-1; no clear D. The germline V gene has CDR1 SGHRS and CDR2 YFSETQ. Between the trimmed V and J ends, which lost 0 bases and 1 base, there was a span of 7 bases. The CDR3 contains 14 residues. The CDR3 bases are TGCGCCAGCAGCTTGGAGGGTGGGAACACTGAAGCTTTCTTT. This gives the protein CASSLEGGNTEAFF.

DNA of the CDR3: TGCAGCGTTGAAGATCCGGACAGGGGGCCCTACGAGCAGTACTTC. Translated, it gives CSVEDPDRGPYEQYF. The chain combines TRBV29-1 with TRBJ2-7; 11 bases line up with TRBD1. With V trimmed by 0 bases and J by 2 bases, 3 bases remained unmatched. The CDR3 is 15 residues long. The V gene's germline CDR1 is SQVTM and CDR2 ANQGSEA.

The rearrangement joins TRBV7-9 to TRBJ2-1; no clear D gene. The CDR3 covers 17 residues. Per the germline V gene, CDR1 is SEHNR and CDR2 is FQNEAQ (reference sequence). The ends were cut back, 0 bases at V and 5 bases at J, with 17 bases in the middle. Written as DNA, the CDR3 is TGTGCCAGCAGCTTAGCTAAGGACCCCGTGATGAACAATGAGCAGTTCTTC. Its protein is CASSLAKDPVMNNEQFF.

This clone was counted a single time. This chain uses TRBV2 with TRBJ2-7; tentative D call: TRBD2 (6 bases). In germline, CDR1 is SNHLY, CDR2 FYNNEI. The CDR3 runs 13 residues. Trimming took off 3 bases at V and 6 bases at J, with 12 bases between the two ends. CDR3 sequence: CASSEGLGREQYF. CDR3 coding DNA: TGTGCCAGCAGTGAGGGACTTGGACGCGAGCAGTACTTC.

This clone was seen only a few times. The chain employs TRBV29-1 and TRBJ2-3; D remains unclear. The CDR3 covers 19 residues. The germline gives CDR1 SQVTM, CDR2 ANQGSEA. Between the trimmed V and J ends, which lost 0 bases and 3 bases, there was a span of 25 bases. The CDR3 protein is CSVEDPNGSGLQTTDTQYF. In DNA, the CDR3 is TGCAGCGTTGAAGATCCTAACGGTTCTGGTCTCCAAACTACAGATACGCAGTATTTT.

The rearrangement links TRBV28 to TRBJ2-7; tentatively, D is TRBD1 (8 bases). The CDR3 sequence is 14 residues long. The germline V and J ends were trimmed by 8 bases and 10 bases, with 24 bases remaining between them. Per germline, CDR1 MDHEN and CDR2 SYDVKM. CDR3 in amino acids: CASGGARDRRVQYF. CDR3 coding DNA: TGTGCCAGCGGGGGGGCCCGGGACAGGCGTGTCCAGTACTTC. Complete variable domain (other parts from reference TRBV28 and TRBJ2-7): DVKVTQSSRYLVKRTGEKVFLECVQDMDHENMFWYRQDPGLGLRLIYFSYDVKMKEKGDIPEGYSVSREKKERFSLILESASTNQTSMYLCASGGARDRRVQYFGPGTRLTVT.

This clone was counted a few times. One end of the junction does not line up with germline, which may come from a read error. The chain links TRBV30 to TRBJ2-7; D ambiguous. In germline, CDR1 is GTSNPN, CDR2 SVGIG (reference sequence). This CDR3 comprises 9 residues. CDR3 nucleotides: TGTGCCTGGAATTGGACGGGTTGCTTC. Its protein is CAWNWTGCF.

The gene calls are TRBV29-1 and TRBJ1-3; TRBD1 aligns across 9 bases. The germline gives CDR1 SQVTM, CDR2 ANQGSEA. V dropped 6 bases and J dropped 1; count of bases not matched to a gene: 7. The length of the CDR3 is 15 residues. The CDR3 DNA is TGCAGCGTGGACACAGGGGGCGCGTCTGGAAACACCATATATTTT. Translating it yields CSVDTGGASGNTIYF.

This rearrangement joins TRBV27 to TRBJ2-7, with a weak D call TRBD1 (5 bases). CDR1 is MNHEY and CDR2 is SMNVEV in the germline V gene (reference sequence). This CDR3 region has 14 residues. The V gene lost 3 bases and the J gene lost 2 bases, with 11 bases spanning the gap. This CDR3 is CASSFAGLAYEQYF. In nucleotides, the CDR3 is TGTGCCAGCAGTTTCGCAGGGTTGGCCTACGAGCAGTACTTC.

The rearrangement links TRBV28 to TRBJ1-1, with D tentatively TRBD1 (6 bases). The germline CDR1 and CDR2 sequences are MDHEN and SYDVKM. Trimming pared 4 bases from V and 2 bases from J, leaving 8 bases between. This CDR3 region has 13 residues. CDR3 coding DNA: TGTGCCAGCAGTTGGGGGGGCAACACTGAAGCTTTCTTT. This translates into CASSWGGNTEAFF. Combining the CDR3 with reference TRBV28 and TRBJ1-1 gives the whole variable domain DVKVTQSSRYLVKRTGEKVFLECVQDMDHENMFWYRQDPGLGLRLIYFSYDVKMKEKGDIPEGYSVSREKKERFSLILESASTNQTSMYLCASSWGGNTEAFFGQGTRLTVV.

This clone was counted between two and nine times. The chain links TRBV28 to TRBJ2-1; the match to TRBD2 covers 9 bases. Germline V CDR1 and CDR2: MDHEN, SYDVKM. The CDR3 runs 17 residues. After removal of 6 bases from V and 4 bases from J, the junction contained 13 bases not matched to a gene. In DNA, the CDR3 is TGTGCCAGCAGAACCGGGACTAGCTACGAGAAGTACAATGAGCAGTTCTTC. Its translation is CASRTGTSYEKYNEQFF.

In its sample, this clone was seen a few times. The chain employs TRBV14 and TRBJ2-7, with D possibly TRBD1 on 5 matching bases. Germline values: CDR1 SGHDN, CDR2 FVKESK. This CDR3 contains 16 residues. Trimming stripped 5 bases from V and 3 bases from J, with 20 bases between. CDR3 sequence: CASSESQVLVGYEQYF. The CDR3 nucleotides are TGTGCCAGCAGCGAGTCACAGGTTTTAGTTGGCTACGAGCAGTACTTC.

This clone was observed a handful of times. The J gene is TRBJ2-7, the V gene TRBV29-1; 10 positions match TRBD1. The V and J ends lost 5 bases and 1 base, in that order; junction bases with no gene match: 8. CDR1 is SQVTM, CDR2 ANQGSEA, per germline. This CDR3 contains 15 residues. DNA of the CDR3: TGCAGCGTTTCTCCGGGACAGGGGATTTCCTACGAGCAGTACTTC. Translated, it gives CSVSPGQGISYEQYF.

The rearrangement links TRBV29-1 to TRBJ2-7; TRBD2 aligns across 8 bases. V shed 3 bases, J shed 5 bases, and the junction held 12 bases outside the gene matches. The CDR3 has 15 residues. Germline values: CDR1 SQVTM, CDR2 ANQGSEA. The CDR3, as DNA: TGCAGCGTTGAGCTCTTCGGAGCGGGAGACGACGAGCAGTACTTC. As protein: CSVELFGAGDDEQYF.